The next 21 T cell receptor beta chains were all read from a single sample in a study of blood T cell repertoires in COVID-19. Assay used: immunoSEQ multiplex PCR; TCRdb lists only in-frame clones, some missing. The sample has around 98,000 clones, 70% to 90% seen once. Sequencing was carried out using peripheral blood. These receptors originate from an older man with acute or convalescent COVID-19.

This clone has just one count. The chain has TRBV10-2 and TRBJ1-1; maybe TRBD1 (6 bases). CDR3 size: 14 residues. Germline CDR1 and CDR2: WSHSY and SAAADI. The germline V and J ends were trimmed by 3 bases and 9 bases, with 17 bases remaining between them. Written as DNA, the CDR3 is TGCGCCAGCAGTGAAAACCAGGGGAGCGTACAAGCTTTCTTT. The encoded protein is CASSENQGSVQAFF.

The gene calls are TRBV7-6 and TRBJ2-5; 10 bases fit TRBD1. Germline CDR1 reads SGHVS; CDR2 reads FNYEAQ. The CDR3 consists of 15 residues. Trimming removed 1 base from V and 3 bases from J; junction bases left unmatched: 2. Here the CDR3 reads CASSLVTGGEETQYF. CDR3 DNA sequence: TGTGCCAGCAGCTTAGTGACAGGGGGCGAAGAGACCCAGTACTTC.

This chain's CDR3 is CASRTGQVVGEAFF. The CDR3 DNA is TGTGCCAGCAGAACGGGACAGGTTGTGGGTGAAGCTTTCTTT. The J gene is TRBJ1-1, the V gene TRBV28; 8 nucleotides match TRBD1. Trimming cost V 6 bases and J 7 bases; bases outside gene matches: 10. The CDR3 has 14 residues. CDR1 is MDHEN, CDR2 SYDVKM, per germline.

This clone was found once. The chain couples TRBV24-1 to TRBJ2-5; tentatively, D is TRBD2 (5 bases). V lost 3 bases to trimming and J lost 5 bases, with 24 bases between them. The CDR3 spans 18 residues. Germline CDR1 reads KGHDR; CDR2 reads SFDVKD. This CDR3 is CATSDDEATKGRGETQYF. CDR3 nucleotide sequence: TGTGCCACCAGTGATGATGAGGCCACTAAGGGCAGAGGGGAGACCCAGTACTTC.

There are a few counts of this clone. V is TRBV14 and J is TRBJ1-1; D perhaps matches TRBD1 (6 bases). CDR3 length: 15 amino acids. Germline values: CDR1 SGHDN, CDR2 FVKESK. The V gene lost 5 bases and the J gene lost 1 base, with 14 bases spanning the gap. The CDR3 here is CASSWRQVENTEAFF. In DNA form, the CDR3 reads TGTGCCAGCAGCTGGCGACAGGTGGAGAACACTGAAGCTTTCTTT.

The V and J genes are TRBV29-1 and TRBJ2-3; TRBD2 matches at 15 bases. The CDR3 runs to 16 residues. Germline values: CDR1 SQVTM, CDR2 ANQGSEA. V lost 5 bases, J lost 3 bases, and 6 bases stayed unmatched. CDR3 DNA sequence: TGCAGCGTTCTCGGGACTAGCGGGGGGCCGACAGATACGCAGTATTTT. It codes for CSVLGTSGGPTDTQYF.

The chain couples TRBV9 to TRBJ1-1, with D unclear. Germline assignment: CDR1 SGDLS and CDR2 YYNGEE. This CDR3 region has 13 residues. Trimming removed 4 bases from V and 1 base from J, with 8 bases in between. This CDR3 is CASSLRPNTEAFF. CDR3 nucleotides: TGTGCCAGCAGCCTTCGTCCGAACACTGAAGCTTTCTTT.

This rearrangement joins TRBV4-2 to TRBJ2-5, with 13 bases matching TRBD2. V was pared by 0 bases and J by 1 base, with 11 bases of the junction left unmatched. Germline V gives CDR1 LGHNA, CDR2 YNFKEQ. CDR3 size: 20 residues. The CDR3 spells CASSQDPWTSGGALQETQYF. The CDR3 DNA is TGTGCCAGCAGCCAAGATCCTTGGACTAGCGGGGGAGCACTCCAAGAGACCCAGTACTTC.

The V and J genes are TRBV5-1 and TRBJ1-1; D is possibly TRBD1 (5 bases). Trimming left V 0 bases short and J 4 bases short, with 16 bases between. This CDR3 is built from 16 residues. Germline loops: CDR1 SGHRS, CDR2 YFSETQ. The CDR3 is CASSLAVGGVATEAFF. CDR3 sequence (DNA): TGCGCCAGCAGCTTGGCGGTCGGGGGGGTCGCCACTGAAGCTTTCTTT.

This sequence joins TRBV6-6 and TRBJ2-7, with D perhaps matching TRBD2 (6 bases). The CDR3 contains 14 residues. The germline V gene has CDR1 MNHNY and CDR2 SVGAGI (reference sequence). Between the trimmed V and J ends, which lost 0 bases and 7 bases, there was a span of 13 bases. CDR3 sequence (DNA): TGTGCCAGCAGTTACTCGACCAGGGCGGGGGAGCAGTACTTC. Protein: CASSYSTRAGEQYF.

This rearrangement joins TRBV19 to TRBJ1-6; TRBD1 is a possible D gene (5 bases). CDR3 length: 16 amino acids. From germline, CDR1 is LNHDA and CDR2 SQIVND (reference sequence). Trimming shortened V by 3 bases and J by 0 bases, and 9 bases separated the two germline ends. Written as DNA, the CDR3 is TGTGCCAGTAGTATTCGGGGGAGCTCCTATAATTCACCCCTCCACTTT. Its protein product is CASSIRGSSYNSPLHF.

This rearrangement joins TRBV6-6 to TRBJ2-7; D is perhaps TRBD1 (5 bases). The ends were cut back, 5 bases at V and 6 bases at J, with 14 bases in the middle. This CDR3 is 13 amino acids long. Germline loops: CDR1 MNHNY, CDR2 SVGAGI (reference sequence). The CDR3 nucleotides read TGTGCCAGCAGTGCAGCAGGGATCTCCGAGCAGTACGTC. It is translated as CASSAAGISEQYV.

This clone was counted only a few times. The chain couples TRBV19 to TRBJ1-2, with D perhaps matching TRBD1 (5 bases). This CDR3 has 12 amino acids. The V gene's germline CDR1 is LNHDA and CDR2 SQIVND (reference sequence). V was cut by 1 base and J by 11 bases, with 11 bases left in between. The CDR3 sequence is CASSIGDSLYTF. In DNA form, the CDR3 reads TGTGCCAGTAGTATAGGAGACAGCCTATACACCTTC.

The J gene is TRBJ1-1, the V gene TRBV13; D is undetermined. CDR3 length equals 16 residues. The V end lost 5 bases, the J end lost 1 base, and 17 bases lay between the germline ends. CDR1 PRHDT and CDR2 FYEKMQ come from the germline V gene (reference sequence). CDR3 loop: CASSLYSGRPNTEAFF. The CDR3 nucleotides read TGTGCCAGCAGCCTCTACAGCGGAAGGCCGAACACTGAAGCTTTCTTT.

In its sample, this clone was seen once. The CDR3 loop is CASSPTLFSPLHF. The DNA for the CDR3 is TGTGCCAGCAGCCCTACCTTGTTTTCACCCCTCCACTTT. The chain has TRBV14 and TRBJ1-6; D gene unclear. The CDR3 loop spans 13 amino acids. Germline-derived CDR1 and CDR2 are SGHDN and FVKESK. Trimming removed 4 bases at V and 9 bases at J, with 10 bases between.

The CDR3 sequence is CSVAGGGGNEQFF. CDR3 nucleotides: TGCAGCGTTGCCGGGGGAGGTGGCAATGAGCAGTTCTTC. The chain carries TRBV29-1 and TRBJ2-1; TRBD2 is a possible D gene (6 bases). From germline, CDR1 is SQVTM and CDR2 ANQGSEA. V was cut by 4 bases and J by 6 bases, with 13 bases left in between. This CDR3 region has 13 residues.

The rearrangement joins TRBV6-1 to TRBJ2-5, with TRBD2 matching 7 bases. CDR3 length: 14 residues. Germline lookup yields CDR1 MNHNS and CDR2 SASEGT. Trimming at V came to 0 bases and at J to 5 bases, leaving 3 bases not matched to a gene. The CDR3 reads CASSEAQGGETQYF. The CDR3 DNA sequence: TGTGCCAGCAGTGAAGCCCAGGGAGGGGAGACCCAGTACTTC.

The gene calls are TRBV5-6 and TRBJ2-7; D ambiguous. The CDR3 covers 13 residues. In germline, CDR1 is SGHDT, CDR2 YYEEEE. Trimming took off 0 bases at V and 4 bases at J, with 8 bases between the two ends. CDR3 sequence reads: CASSLEQKYEQYF. The CDR3 coding sequence is TGTGCCAGCAGCTTGGAACAGAAATACGAGCAGTACTTC.

This sequence joins TRBV30 and TRBJ2-1; 10 bases align to TRBD1. This CDR3 has 17 amino acids. J gave up 4 bases and V 0 bases, and 9 bases lay outside the gene matches. Per germline, CDR1 GTSNPN and CDR2 SVGIG (reference sequence). The CDR3 spells CAWSVQISDRGYNEQFF. The DNA for the CDR3 is TGTGCCTGGAGTGTACAAATATCGGACAGGGGGTACAATGAGCAGTTCTTC.

The chain uses TRBV5-4 and TRBJ1-4; 9 bases match TRBD1. The germline CDR1 and CDR2 sequences are SGHNT and YYREEE (reference sequence). This CDR3 region has 14 residues. Germline trimming cut 4 bases from V and 7 bases from J; bases unmatched to any gene: 5. DNA for the CDR3: TGTGCCAGCAGCCCGGACAGGGGACCTGAAAAACTGTTTTTT. It encodes CASSPDRGPEKLFF.

This chain connects TRBV7-9 to TRBJ1-5; unclear D gene. Looked up from germline, CDR1 is SEHNR and CDR2 is FQNEAQ (reference sequence). V dropped 5 bases and J dropped 7 bases, with 18 bases sitting between them. The CDR3 consists of 15 residues. The CDR3 loop is CASSPLDLDGQPQHF. The DNA for the CDR3 is TGTGCCAGCAGCCCCCTTGACCTAGATGGACAGCCCCAGCATTTT. Filled out from reference TRBV7-9 and TRBJ1-5, the complete variable domain reads DTGVSQNPRHKITKRGQNVTFRCDPISEHNRLYWYRQTLGQGPEFLTYFQNEAQLEKSRLLSDRFSAERPKGSFSTLEIQRTEQGDSAMYLCASSPLDLDGQPQHFGDGTRLSIL.